This TCR beta chain was captured by sequencing in a study of T cell clones after liver transplantation. Study summary: HCV positivity affected three of eight recipients; the rest lacked autoimmune or viral indications.

Notes on this clone: Other DNA sequences within the sample encode an identical CDR3.

Produced via immunoSEQ multiplex PCR; TCRdb's table is partial and in-frame only. The sample contains tens of thousands of clones, roughly nine tenths of which appear only once. Sequenced material: CD4+ T cells from blood, taken before liver transplant. This receptor was obtained from a human donor who received a liver transplant.

The chain's CDR3 is CATSRGTSYEQYF. CDR3 nucleotide sequence: TGTGCCACCAGCAGAGGGACTAGCTACGAGCAGTACTTC. The chain has TRBV15 and TRBJ2-7; 7 bases match TRBD2. Germline V gene sequence: CDR1 LNHNV, CDR2 YYDKDF (reference sequence). The CDR3 covers 13 residues. The J segment lost 3 bases and the V segment lost 1 base, leaving 0 bases of the junction unmatched.